The 4 T cell receptor beta chains below come from one sample, sequenced in a study of T cells in women clearing cervical HPV infection. The assay was immunoSEQ multiplex PCR, and TCRdb's table has in-frame clones only and misses some. The sample has about 46,000 clones. The specimen was blood buffy coat. The source of these receptors is a woman between 18 and 70 years old with a cervical HPV16 infection that either progressed to CIN3+ or cleared (not recorded which).

Remarks on this clone: The CDR3 is cut off 3 residues early in the read; its end comes from the germline J gene. The rearrangement joins TRBV5-1 to TRBJ2-1; TRBD1 matches 10 bases. Unmatched junction bases numbered 5, after V lost 7 bases and J lost 7 bases. The germline V gene has CDR1 SGHRS and CDR2 YFSETQ. The CDR3 loop spans 13 amino acids. CDR3 DNA (partial): TGCGCCAGCGGACAGGGGGGACGAAATGAG. It encodes CASGQGGRNE. The whole CDR3 protein is CASGQGGRNEQFF.

Worth noting for this clone: The read halts 3 residues ahead of the CDR3 end, with the missing end drawn from the germline J gene. This chain links TRBV29-1 with TRBJ1-3; the D is unclear. V was pared by 4 bases and J by 0 bases, with 7 bases between. The CDR3 is made up of 13 amino acids. Germline CDR1 and CDR2: SQVTM and ANQGSEA. The sequenced part of the CDR3 DNA is TGCAGCGTTGGAACGGTCTCTGGAAACACC. Its translation: CSVGTVSGNT. The whole CDR3 sequence is CSVGTVSGNTIYF.

With respect to this clone: The CDR3 end falls 3 residues outside the read, so it is completed with the germline J gene. This chain joins TRBV30 and TRBJ1-2, with a tentative D call TRBD1 (6 bases). The V gene's germline CDR1 is GTSNPN and CDR2 SVGIG (reference sequence). CDR3 size: 13 residues. V was cut by 4 bases and J by 5 bases, with 14 bases left in between. The CDR3 region is CAWKVSQGYGYTF. CDR3 bases read: TGTGCCTGGAAGGTCTCTCAGGGGTATGGC.

As to this clone: The sequenced fragment ends 3 residues before the CDR3 boundary, so the rest is inferred from the germline J gene. V and J are TRBV7-9 and TRBJ1-2, with D tentatively TRBD1 (5 bases). The CDR3 has 12 amino acids. Germline lookup yields CDR1 SEHNR and CDR2 FQNEAQ (reference sequence). CDR3 bases read: TGTGCCAGCAGCCTCAGGGTCAATGAC. Its translation is CASSLRVND. The complete CDR3 reads CASSLRVNDYTF.